This T cell receptor (beta chain) stems from a study of post-analysis software for immune sequencing data (dated by TCRdb to between 2014 and 2016). Some background on the complete study: Disease courses on record covered relapsing-remitting, secondary progressive and progressive-relapsing multiple sclerosis, though some patients had no subtype annotation. The patient repertoires were compared against around 11 previously published healthy control repertoires obtained from donors aged about 6 to 26 years. A subset of samples was prepared in parallel using single-end sample barcoding, then pooled and co-amplified after Illumina adapter ligation. What the authors observed across the whole study: When samples were clustered directly using the F measure, samples prepared in the same batch co-clustered strongly, which prompted a batch-effect correction. Roughly 5 TRBV segments, including TRBV5-6, TRBV5-1 and TRBV20-1, were significantly more frequent in patients than controls. The multiple sclerosis patient group was slightly younger than the control group. Compared with controls, multiple sclerosis patients had significantly lower normalized Chao1 diversity, a finding suggesting substantial peripheral T-cell clonal expansion.

To demonstrate the VDJtools post-analysis software, TCR beta repertoires were profiled from the peripheral blood of about 13 young patients with multiple sclerosis. The multiple sclerosis patients were children and adolescents ranging in age from about 6 to 17 years. Libraries were prepared through PCR. Sequencing was performed on an Illumina HiSeq 2500. To reduce PCR and sequencing biases, unique molecular identifiers were built into the TCR beta cDNA libraries. Roughly 0.5 million cDNA molecules were obtained per 1 to 10 million input T cells, so each molecule approximated one T cell. The patient libraries were prepared and sequenced with the same protocol used for the earlier healthy control dataset. Within a given batch, samples were prepared together, multiplexed and sequenced on the same HiSeq lane. Concerning the study's data processing: MIGEC handled the raw barcoded reads, throwing out single-read molecular identifier groups before consensus assembly and CDR3 extraction. VDJtools was used for post-analysis of the clonotype tables, and diversity was normalized by down-sampling every dataset to the size of the smallest sample. In repertoire overlap clustering, CDR3 amino acid sequences, but not nucleotide sequences, were matched to correct batch-related cross-sample contamination. In-frame beta chains were kept once TCRdb had trimmed the public reads at Q25 with fastp and called clones with MiXCR. Each CDR3 protein gets just one entry, which takes the most common genes and DNA from the rows behind it. Clone size and V and J calls follow TCRdb, not the original study. In all, the sample holds hundreds of thousands of distinct CDR3 sequences, and roughly 30% of those were seen once. Together, the top ten hold around an eighth of the sample.

This clonotype has a handful of counts. Its antigen specificity is not known. Base qualities are missing; no much larger clone stands one base away. CDR1 MNHNY and CDR2 SVGAGI were looked up in the germline V gene (reference sequence). The CDR3 contains 15 residues, cysteine and phenylalanine counted. The read is trimmed to its CDR3 DNA, 45 bases read in frame from base 1. Trimming leaves V shorter by 6 bases and J shorter by 3 bases, with the junction holding 7 bases beyond the gene matches. What was sequenced was blood. The source is a girl aged 10-17 years with multiple sclerosis. The rearrangement joined TRBV6-6 to TRBJ2-7; the central 11 bases match TRBD2. The sequenced DNA is TGTGCCAGCAGCTCGGGACTAGCGGACCTCTACGAGCAGTACTTC. This encodes CASSSGLADLYEQYF.